The 2 T cell receptor beta chains reported below all come from one sample, sequenced in a study of blood T cell repertoires in COVID-19. Repertoires were generated with immunoSEQ multiplex PCR, while TCRdb's copy carries only in-frame clones and drops some. In the table there are some 64,000 clones, roughly two thirds of which are singletons. Sample: PBMCs or T cells enriched from blood (not recorded which). The receptors were sampled from an older woman who had been exposed to COVID-19.

This chain connects TRBV6-4 to TRBJ1-1; D unclear. The CDR3 is made up of 13 amino acids. V was trimmed by 4 bases and J by 1 base, leaving 7 bases between them. Germline CDR1 and CDR2: MRHNA and SNTAGT. The CDR3, as DNA: TGTGCCAGCAGTGTTCAGGAGAACACTGAAGCTTTCTTT. This codes for CASSVQENTEAFF.

J is TRBJ1-1 and V is TRBV21-1. TRBV21-1 represents a pseudogene. The CDR3 spans 14 residues. The CDR3 DNA follows: TGTGCCACCATAAACGGGACTGGGAACACTGAAGCTTTCTTT. Residues: CATINGTGNTEAFF.